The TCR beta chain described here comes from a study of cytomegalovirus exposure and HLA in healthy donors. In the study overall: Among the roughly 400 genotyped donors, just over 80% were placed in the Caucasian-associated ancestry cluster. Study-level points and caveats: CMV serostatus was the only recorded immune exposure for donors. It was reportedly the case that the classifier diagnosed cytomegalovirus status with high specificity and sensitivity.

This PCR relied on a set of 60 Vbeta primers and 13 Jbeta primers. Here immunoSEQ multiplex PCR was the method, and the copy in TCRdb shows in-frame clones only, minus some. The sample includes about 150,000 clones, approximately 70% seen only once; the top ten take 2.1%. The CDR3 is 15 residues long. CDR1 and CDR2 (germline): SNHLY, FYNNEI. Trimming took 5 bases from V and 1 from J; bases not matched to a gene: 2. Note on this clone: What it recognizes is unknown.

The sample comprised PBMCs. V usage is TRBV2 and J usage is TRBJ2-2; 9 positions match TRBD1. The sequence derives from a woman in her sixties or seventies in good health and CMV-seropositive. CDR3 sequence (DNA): TGTGCCAGCAGTCCGGGACAGGGGAACACCGGGGAGCTGTTTTTT. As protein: CASSPGQGNTGELFF.